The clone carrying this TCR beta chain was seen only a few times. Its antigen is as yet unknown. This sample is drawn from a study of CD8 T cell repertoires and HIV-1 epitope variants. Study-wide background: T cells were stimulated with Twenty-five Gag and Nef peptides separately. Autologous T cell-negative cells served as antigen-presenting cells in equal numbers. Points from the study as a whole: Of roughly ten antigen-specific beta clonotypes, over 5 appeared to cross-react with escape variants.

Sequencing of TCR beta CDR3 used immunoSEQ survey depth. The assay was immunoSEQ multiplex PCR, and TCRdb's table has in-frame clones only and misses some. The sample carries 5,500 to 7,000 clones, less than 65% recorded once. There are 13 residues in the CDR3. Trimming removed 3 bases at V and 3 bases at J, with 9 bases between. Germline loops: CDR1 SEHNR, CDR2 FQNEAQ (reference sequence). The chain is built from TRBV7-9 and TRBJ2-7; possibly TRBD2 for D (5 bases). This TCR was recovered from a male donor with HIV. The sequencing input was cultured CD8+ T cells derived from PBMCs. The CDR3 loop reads CASSLRELYEQYF. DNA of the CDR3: TGTGCCAGCAGCTTGAGGGAACTCTACGAGCAGTACTTC.